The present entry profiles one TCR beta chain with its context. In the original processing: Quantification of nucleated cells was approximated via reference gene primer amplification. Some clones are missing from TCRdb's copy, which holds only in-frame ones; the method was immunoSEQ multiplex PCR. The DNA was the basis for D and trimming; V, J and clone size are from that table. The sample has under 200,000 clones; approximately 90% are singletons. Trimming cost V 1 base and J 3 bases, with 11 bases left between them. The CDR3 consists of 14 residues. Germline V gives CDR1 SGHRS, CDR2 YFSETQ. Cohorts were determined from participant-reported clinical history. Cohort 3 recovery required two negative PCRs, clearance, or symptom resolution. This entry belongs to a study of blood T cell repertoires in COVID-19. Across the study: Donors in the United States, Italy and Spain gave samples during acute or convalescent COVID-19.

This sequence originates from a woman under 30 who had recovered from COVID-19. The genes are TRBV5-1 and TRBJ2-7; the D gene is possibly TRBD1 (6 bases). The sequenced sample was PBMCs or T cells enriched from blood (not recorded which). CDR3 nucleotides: TGCGCCAGCAGCTTGTCAGGGGAGAGCTACGAGCAGTACTTC. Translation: CASSLSGESYEQYF.